This is a list of T cell receptor beta chains from one sample in a study of T cell repertoires in cytomegalovirus infection. MiXCR was run by TCRdb on the reads, yielding one entry per CDR3 protein. Here the sample spans some 440,000 distinct CDR3 sequences, around 32% being singletons. The material sequenced was PBMCs. The origin of the receptors is a human donor in good health (CMV status not recorded). Some clones in this sample may be carry-over from other donors' samples. The CDR3 runs from the conserved cysteine through the conserved F or W. A D gene is named only where the DNA matches it firmly. Expanded clones are given a class, and other clones once, few, many or no size at all.

j_call,d_call,clone_size,v_call,cdr3_length,cdr3_aa,cdr3_nt
TRBJ2-7,.,few,TRBV20-1,15,CSASTGTVSSYEQYF,TGCAGTGCTTCTACCGGGACGGTGAGCTCCTACGAGCAGTACTTC
TRBJ2-3,.,few,TRBV6-6,13,CASSHGDTDTQYF,TGTGCCAGCAGCCACGGAGATACAGATACGCAGTATTTT
TRBJ1-2,TRBD1,many,TRBV7-8,17,CASSSSPGEGASNGYTF,TGTGCCAGCAGCTCCTCGCCGGGGGAGGGGGCAAGCAATGGCTACACCTTC
TRBJ1-1,.,.,TRBV7-6,12,CASSLLGLEAFF,TGTGCCAGCAGCTTGCTTGGGCTTGAAGCTTTCTTT
TRBJ2-1,.,.,TRBV4-3,13,CASSEDFYNEQFF,TGCGCCAGCAGCGAGGACTTTTACAATGAGCAGTTCTTC
TRBJ2-7,.,few,TRBV15,13,CATSRPGLHEQYF,TGTGCCACCAGCAGGCCGGGACTCCACGAGCAGTACTTC
TRBJ2-1,.,.,TRBV5-8,10,CASHRARQFF,TGTGCCAGCCACCGGGCTAGGCAGTTCTTC
TRBJ2-7,TRBD2,.,TRBV6-6,13,CASLQRGTYEQYF,TGTGCCAGCCTTCAGCGGGGGACCTACGAGCAGTACTTC
TRBJ2-1,TRBD2,few,TRBV28,15,CASSPLGLIHNEQFF,TGTGCCAGCAGTCCCTTGGGACTAATCCACAATGAGCAGTTCTTC
TRBJ2-7,TRBD2,few,TRBV2,16,CASSEWTSGAGYEQYF,TGTGCCAGCAGTGAGTGGACTAGCGGGGCCGGCTACGAGCAGTACTTC
TRBJ1-1,.,many,TRBV7-2,15,CASSLVRGGNTEAFF,TGTGCCAGCAGCTTAGTAAGGGGCGGGAACACTGAAGCTTTCTTT
TRBJ1-1,.,many,TRBV7-2,14,CASSPREMNTEAFF,TGTGCCAGCAGCCCAAGAGAGATGAACACTGAAGCTTTCTTT
TRBJ2-1,TRBD1,many,TRBV7-2,15,CASSPGQGFYNEQFF,TGTGCCAGCAGCCCCGGACAGGGCTTCTACAATGAGCAGTTCTTC
TRBJ1-6,TRBD1,.,TRBV18,13,CASATGVDSPLHF,TGTGCCAGCGCGACAGGGGTTGATTCACCCCTCCACTTT
TRBJ1-3,.,few,TRBV7-9,14,CASFVDSQGNTIYF,TGTGCCAGCTTTGTGGACAGTCAAGGAAACACCATATATTTT
TRBJ2-2,TRBD2,few,TRBV19,15,CATRTSGRLTGELFF,TGTGCCACCAGGACTAGCGGCCGACTCACCGGGGAGCTGTTTTTT
TRBJ1-6,.,few,TRBV2,14,CASSEAGDNSPLHF,TGTGCCAGCAGTGAAGCAGGGGATAATTCACCCCTCCACTTT
TRBJ2-3,.,.,TRBV7-6,16,CASSLTGTRSTDTQYF,TGTGCCAGCAGCTTGACCGGGACGAGGAGCACAGATACGCAGTATTTT
TRBJ2-7,TRBD1,.,TRBV15,17,CATSRDRAAGGTYEQYF,TGTGCCACCAGCAGAGATAGGGCGGCAGGGGGAACCTACGAGCAGTACTTC
TRBJ2-7,TRBD2,.,TRBV19,14,CASSLGGNAYEQYF,TGTGCCAGTAGTTTGGGAGGGAACGCCTACGAGCAGTACTTC
TRBJ1-2,TRBD1,.,TRBV24-1,15,CATKDRVRANYGYTF,TGTGCCACCAAGGACAGGGTAAGGGCGAACTATGGCTACACCTTC
TRBJ1-1,.,many,TRBV7-9,13,CASSLLGEAEAFF,TGTGCCAGCAGCTTATTAGGAGAGGCTGAAGCTTTCTTT
TRBJ2-5,.,few,TRBV15,14,CATSLSGREETQYF,TGTGCCACCAGCCTATCGGGGCGAGAAGAGACCCAGTACTTC
TRBJ2-7,.,.,TRBV7-2,16,CAISLIPSVCTYEKYF,TGTGCAATCAGCTTAATTCCTAGCGTGTGTACCTACGAGAAGTACTTC
TRBJ2-6,TRBD1,.,TRBV7-6,17,CASSSRDRPTGANVLTF,TGTGCCAGCAGCTCCCGGGACAGGCCCACTGGGGCCAACGTCCTGACTTTC
TRBJ2-5,.,.,TRBV6-8,14,CASSYGAARETQYF,TGTGCCAGCAGTTACGGCGCGGCTCGAGAGACCCAGTACTTC
TRBJ1-1,.,.,TRBV5-4,18,CASSPTTLAGQMNTEAFF,TGTGCCAGCAGCCCCACAACGTTAGCCGGACAGATGAACACTGAAGCTTTCTTT
TRBJ1-3,TRBD1,many,TRBV11-2,16,CASSSHQDRAGNTIYF,TGTGCCAGCAGCTCCCACCAGGACAGGGCTGGAAACACCATATATTTT
TRBJ2-2,.,.,TRBV6-8,14,CASRFRANTGELFF,TGTGCCAGCAGGTTCAGGGCCAACACCGGGGAGCTGTTTTTT
TRBJ2-3,TRBD1,few,TRBV7-8,15,CASSLSTGNTDTQYF,TGTGCCAGCAGCTTATCGACAGGGAACACAGATACGCAGTATTTT
TRBJ1-4,.,few,TRBV4-1,14,CASSQRGANEKLFF,TGCGCCAGCAGCCAAAGAGGGGCTAATGAAAAACTGTTTTTT